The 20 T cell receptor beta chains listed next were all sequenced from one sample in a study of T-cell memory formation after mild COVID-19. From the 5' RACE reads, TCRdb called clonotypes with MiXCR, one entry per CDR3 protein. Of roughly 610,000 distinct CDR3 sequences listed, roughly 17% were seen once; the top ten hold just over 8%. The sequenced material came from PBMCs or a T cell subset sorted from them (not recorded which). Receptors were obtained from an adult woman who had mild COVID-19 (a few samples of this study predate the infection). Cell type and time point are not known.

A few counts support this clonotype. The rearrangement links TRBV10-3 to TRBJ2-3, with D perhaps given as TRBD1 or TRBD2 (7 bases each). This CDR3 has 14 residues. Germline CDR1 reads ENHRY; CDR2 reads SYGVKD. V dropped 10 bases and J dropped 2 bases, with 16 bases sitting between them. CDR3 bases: TGTGCCACGGGGTGGGAGGGGGCCACAGATACGCAGTATTTT. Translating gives CATGWEGATDTQYF.

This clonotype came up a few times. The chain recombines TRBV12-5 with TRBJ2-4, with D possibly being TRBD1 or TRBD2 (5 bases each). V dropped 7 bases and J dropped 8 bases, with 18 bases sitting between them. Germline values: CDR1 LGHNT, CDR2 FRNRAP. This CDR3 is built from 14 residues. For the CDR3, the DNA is TGTGCTAGTGCCGACGACCGGGTGGGGGACATTCAGTACTTC. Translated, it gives CASADDRVGDIQYF.

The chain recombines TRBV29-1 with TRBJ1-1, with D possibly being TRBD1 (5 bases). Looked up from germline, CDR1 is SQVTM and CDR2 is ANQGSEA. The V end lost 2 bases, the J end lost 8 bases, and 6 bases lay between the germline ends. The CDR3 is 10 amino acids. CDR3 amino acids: CSVEYREAFF. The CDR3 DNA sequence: TGCAGCGTTGAATACAGGGAAGCTTTCTTT.

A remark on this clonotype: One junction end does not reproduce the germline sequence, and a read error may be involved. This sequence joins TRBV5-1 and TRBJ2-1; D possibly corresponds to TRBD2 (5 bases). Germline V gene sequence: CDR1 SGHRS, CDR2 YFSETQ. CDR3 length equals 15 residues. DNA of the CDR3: TGCGCCAGCACCTTGGACCTAGCAGCCTACAATGAGCAGTTCTTC. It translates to CASTLDLAAYNEQFF.

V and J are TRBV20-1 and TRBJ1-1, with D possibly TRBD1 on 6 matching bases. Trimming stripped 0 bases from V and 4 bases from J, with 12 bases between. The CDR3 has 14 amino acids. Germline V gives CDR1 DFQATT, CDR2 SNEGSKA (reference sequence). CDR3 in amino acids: CSARDEDSITEAFF. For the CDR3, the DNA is TGCAGTGCTAGAGATGAGGACAGTATCACTGAAGCTTTCTTT.

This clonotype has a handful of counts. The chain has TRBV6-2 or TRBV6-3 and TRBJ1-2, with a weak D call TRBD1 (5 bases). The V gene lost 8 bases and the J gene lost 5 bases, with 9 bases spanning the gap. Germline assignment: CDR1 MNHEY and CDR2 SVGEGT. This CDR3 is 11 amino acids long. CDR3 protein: CASGPGYGYTF. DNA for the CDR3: TGTGCCAGCGGCCCAGGGTATGGCTACACCTTC.

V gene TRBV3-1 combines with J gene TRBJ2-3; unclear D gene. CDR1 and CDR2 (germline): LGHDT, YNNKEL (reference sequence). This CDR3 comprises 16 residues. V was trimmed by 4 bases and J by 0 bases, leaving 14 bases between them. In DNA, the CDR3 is TGTGCCAGCAGCCCCAGACCTGGCGGTAGCACAGATACGCAGTATTTT. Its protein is CASSPRPGGSTDTQYF.

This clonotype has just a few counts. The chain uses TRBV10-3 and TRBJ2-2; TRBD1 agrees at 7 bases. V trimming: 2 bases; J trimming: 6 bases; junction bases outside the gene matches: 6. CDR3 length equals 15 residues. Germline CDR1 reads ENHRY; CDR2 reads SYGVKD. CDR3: CAISEPDRVAGELFF. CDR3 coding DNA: TGTGCCATCAGTGAGCCAGACAGGGTCGCCGGGGAGCTGTTTTTT.

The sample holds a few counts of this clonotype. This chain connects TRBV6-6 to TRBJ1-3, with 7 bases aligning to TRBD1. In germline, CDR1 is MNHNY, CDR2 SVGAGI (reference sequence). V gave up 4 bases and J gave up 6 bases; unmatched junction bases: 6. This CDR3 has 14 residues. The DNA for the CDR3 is TGTGCCAGCAGTTTCCGACAGGGTAAAAACACCATATATTTT. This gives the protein CASSFRQGKNTIYF.

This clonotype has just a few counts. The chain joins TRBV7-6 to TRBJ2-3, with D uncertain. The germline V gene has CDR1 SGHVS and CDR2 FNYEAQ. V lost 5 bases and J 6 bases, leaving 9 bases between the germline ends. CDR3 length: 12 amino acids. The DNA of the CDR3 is TGTGCCAGCAGCCTTCTGTGGGATACGCAGTATTTT. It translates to CASSLLWDTQYF.

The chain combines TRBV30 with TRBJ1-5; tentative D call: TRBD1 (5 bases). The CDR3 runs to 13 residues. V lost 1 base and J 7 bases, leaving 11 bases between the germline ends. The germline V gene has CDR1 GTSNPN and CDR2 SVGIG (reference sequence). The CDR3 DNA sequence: TGTGCCTGGAGTGCGGGGCTGGGACAGCCCCAGCATTTT. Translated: CAWSAGLGQPQHF.

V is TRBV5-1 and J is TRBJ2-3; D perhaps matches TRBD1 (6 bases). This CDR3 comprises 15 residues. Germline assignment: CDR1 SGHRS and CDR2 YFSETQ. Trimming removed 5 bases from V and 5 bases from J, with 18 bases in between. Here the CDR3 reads CASRMGHEGRDTQYF. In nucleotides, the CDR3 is TGCGCCAGCAGGATGGGACATGAGGGAAGAGATACGCAGTATTTT.

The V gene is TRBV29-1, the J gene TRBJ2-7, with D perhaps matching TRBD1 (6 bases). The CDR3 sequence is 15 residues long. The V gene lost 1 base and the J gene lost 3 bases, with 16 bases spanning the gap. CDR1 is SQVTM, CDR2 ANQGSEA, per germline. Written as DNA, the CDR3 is TGCAGCGTTGAAGCCGTAGGGCGGACAGACTACGAGCAGTACTTC. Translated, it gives CSVEAVGRTDYEQYF.

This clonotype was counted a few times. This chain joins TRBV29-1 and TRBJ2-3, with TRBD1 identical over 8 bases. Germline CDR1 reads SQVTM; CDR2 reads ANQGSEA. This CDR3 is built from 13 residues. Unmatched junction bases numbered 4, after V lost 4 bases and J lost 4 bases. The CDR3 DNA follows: TGCAGCGTTGGACAGGGGCAGGCAGATACGCAGTATTTT. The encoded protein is CSVGQGQADTQYF.

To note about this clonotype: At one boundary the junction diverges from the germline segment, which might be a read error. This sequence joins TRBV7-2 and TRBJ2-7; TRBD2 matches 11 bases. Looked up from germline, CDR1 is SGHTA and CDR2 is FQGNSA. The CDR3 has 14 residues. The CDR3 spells CASSLAPGLAGTNF. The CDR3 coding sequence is TGTGCCAGCAGCTTAGCCCCAGGACTAGCGGGTACGAACTTC.

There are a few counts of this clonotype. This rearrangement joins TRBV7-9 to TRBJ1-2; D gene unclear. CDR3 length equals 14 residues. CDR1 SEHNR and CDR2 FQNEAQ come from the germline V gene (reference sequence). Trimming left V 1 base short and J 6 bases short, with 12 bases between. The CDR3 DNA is TGTGCCAGCAGCTTAGTCGGGGAGGTGGATGGCTACACCTTC. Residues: CASSLVGEVDGYTF.

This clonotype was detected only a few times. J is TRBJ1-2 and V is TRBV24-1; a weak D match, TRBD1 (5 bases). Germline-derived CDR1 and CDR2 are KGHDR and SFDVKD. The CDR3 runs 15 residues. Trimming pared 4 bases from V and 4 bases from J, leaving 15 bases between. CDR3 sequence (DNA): TGTGCCACCAGTGAAGAAGGTGGCCAGGGCTATGGCTACACCTTC. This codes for CATSEEGGQGYGYTF.

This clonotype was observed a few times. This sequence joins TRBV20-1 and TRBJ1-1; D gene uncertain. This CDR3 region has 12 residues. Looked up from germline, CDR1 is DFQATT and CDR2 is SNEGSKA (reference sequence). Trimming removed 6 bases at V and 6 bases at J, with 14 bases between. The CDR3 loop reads CSAHANQAEAFF. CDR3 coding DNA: TGCAGTGCCCACGCGAACCAGGCTGAAGCTTTCTTT.

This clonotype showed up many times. The CDR3 coding sequence is TGCGCCAGCAGCCAGGGAGGGGGACTCAGGACAGATACGCAGTATTTT. Protein product: CASSQGGGLRTDTQYF. This rearrangement joins TRBV4-1 to TRBJ2-3; maybe TRBD2 (7 bases). The V and J ends lost 3 bases and 3 bases respectively, with 16 bases between them. The length of the CDR3 is 16 residues. CDR1 and CDR2 (germline): MGHRA, YSYEKL.

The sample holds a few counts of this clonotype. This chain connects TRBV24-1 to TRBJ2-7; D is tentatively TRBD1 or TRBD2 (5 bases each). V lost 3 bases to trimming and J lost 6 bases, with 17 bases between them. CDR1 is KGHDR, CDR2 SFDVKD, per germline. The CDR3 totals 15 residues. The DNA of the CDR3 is TGTGCCACCAGTGATGCAGGGACCGGAGCCTCCGAGCAGTACTTC. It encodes CATSDAGTGASEQYF.